Shown below are 19 T cell receptor beta chains from a single sample sequenced in a study of T-cell reconstitution after alpha-beta-depleted transplantation in children. Unique molecular identifiers were incorporated into the prepared TCRbeta library. TCRdb re-called the PCR reads through MiXCR, storing one row per CDR3 protein. The sample contains approximately 210,000 distinct CDR3 sequences, approximately 17% of which appear only once. The source material was PBMCs, mostly from graft donor cells, sampled 360 days after TCRalphabeta/CD19-depleted stem cell transplant. The receptors shown here come from a male patient under 10 years old who had a stem cell transplant for acute lymphoblastic leukemia, so the T cells may come from the graft donor.

The chain couples TRBV11-1 to TRBJ2-3; D not certain. Per germline, CDR1 SGHAT and CDR2 FQDESV (reference sequence). The CDR3 is made up of 13 amino acids. Deletions cut 0 bases from V and 8 bases from J, with 9 bases between. CDR3 loop: CASSLAFPGTQYF. The CDR3 DNA sequence: TGTGCCAGCAGCTTAGCGTTCCCCGGTACGCAGTATTTT.

The chain employs TRBV25-1 and TRBJ2-6, with D tentatively TRBD1 (5 bases). The CDR3 extends over 15 amino acids. The V end was cut by 3 bases, the J end by 4 bases, with 10 bases between. Germline V gives CDR1 MGHDK, CDR2 SYGVNS. CDR3 DNA: TGTGCCAGCAGTGATAGTGGGGCCGGGGCCAACGTCCTGACTTTC. Residues: CASSDSGAGANVLTF.

The V call is TRBV5-1, the J call TRBJ2-1; no definite D call. With 3 bases removed from V and 4 bases from J, the gap between germline ends came to 11 bases. The length of the CDR3 is 14 residues. Germline V lookup: CDR1 SGHRS, CDR2 YFSETQ. The CDR3, as DNA: TGCGCCAGCAGCTCCCTCACAGCGTACAATGAGCAGTTCTTC. The encoded protein is CASSSLTAYNEQFF.

The chain joins TRBV3-1 to TRBJ2-3, with 10 bases matching TRBD1. The CDR3 spans 17 residues. V shed 0 bases, J shed 2 bases, and the junction held 5 bases outside the gene matches. Germline V CDR1 and CDR2: LGHDT, YNNKEL (reference sequence). In DNA, the CDR3 is TGTGCCAGCAGCCAAGATCGACAGGGGGCAGTCACAGATACGCAGTATTTT. It yields the protein CASSQDRQGAVTDTQYF.

This clonotype showed up many times. V usage is TRBV5-5 and J usage is TRBJ2-1; 10 bases are shared with TRBD2. The CDR3 is 16 residues long. Per the germline V gene, CDR1 is SGHKS and CDR2 is YYEKEE (reference sequence). V lost 4 bases and J lost 7; bases outside the gene matches: 11. The CDR3 here is CASSPYLAGVDNEQFF. The DNA for the CDR3 is TGTGCCAGCAGCCCCTATCTAGCGGGGGTTGATAATGAGCAGTTCTTC. Full variable domain (outside the CDR3, taken from reference TRBV5-5 and TRBJ2-1): DAGVTQSPTHLIKTRGQQVTLRCSPISGHKSVSWYQQVLGQGPQFIFQYYEKEERGRGNFPDRFSARQFPNYSSELNVNALLLGDSALYLCASSPYLAGVDNEQFFGPGTRLTVL.

The chain couples TRBV16 to TRBJ2-2; D might be TRBD1 (5 bases). The germline gives CDR1 KGHSY, CDR2 FQNENV. CDR3 length equals 17 residues. V lost 8 bases and J 0 bases, leaving 19 bases between the germline ends. The CDR3 coding sequence is TGTGCCAGCTTTGGGGCAAGGAGACGAGCGAACACCGGGGAGCTGTTTTTT. Amino acids: CASFGARRRANTGELFF. The whole variable domain, remainder taken from reference TRBV16 and TRBJ2-2, is GEEVAQTPKHLVRGEGQKAKLYCAPIKGHSYVFWYQQVLKNEFKFLISFQNENVFDETGMPKERFSAKCLPNSPCSLEIQATKLEDSAVYFCASFGARRRANTGELFFGEGSRLTVL.

The V call is TRBV6-5, the J call TRBJ2-3; TRBD2 matches 10 bases. The CDR3 length is 16 residues. Germline V lookup: CDR1 MNHEY, CDR2 SVGAGI. V trimming: 0 bases; J trimming: 3 bases; junction bases outside the gene matches: 3. DNA for the CDR3: TGTGCCAGCAGTTACTCGCTAGCGGGGGAAACAGATACGCAGTATTTT. It translates to CASSYSLAGETDTQYF.

The chain couples TRBV5-6 to TRBJ2-2; no reliable D call. Trimming shortened V by 0 bases and J by 6 bases, and 6 bases separated the two germline ends. This CDR3 has 13 residues. CDR1 and CDR2 from the germline V gene are SGHDT and YYEEEE. The CDR3 bases are TGTGCCAGCAGCTTGGAGGAACCCGGGGAGCTGTTTTTT. This sequence encodes CASSLEEPGELFF.

The chain joins TRBV14 to TRBJ2-7, with TRBD1 matching 8 bases. The CDR3 is 16 residues long. CDR1 is SGHDN, CDR2 FVKESK, per germline. V trimming: 4 bases; J trimming: 4 bases; junction bases outside the gene matches: 12. The CDR3 region has the DNA TGTGCCAGCAGCCGGGGACAGGCCCTATTAGGGTACGAGCAGTACTTC. It specifies CASSRGQALLGYEQYF.

The V and J genes are TRBV10-3 and TRBJ2-5, with D perhaps TRBD2 (6 bases). V gave up 4 bases and J gave up 1 base, with 19 bases separating them. This CDR3 has 17 amino acids. Germline-derived CDR1 and CDR2 are ENHRY and SYGVKD. CDR3 amino acids: CAISAKGTLGIQETQYF. DNA of the CDR3: TGTGCCATCAGTGCCAAGGGGACTCTCGGGATCCAAGAGACCCAGTACTTC.

This clonotype was picked up many times. The CDR3 sequence is CASSLMAAPNEQYF. CDR3 in DNA: TGCGCCAGCAGCTTGATGGCAGCTCCTAACGAGCAGTACTTC. V and J are TRBV5-1 and TRBJ2-7; no clear D. Germline assignment: CDR1 SGHRS and CDR2 YFSETQ. The CDR3 length is 14 residues. Trimming took off 1 base at V and 5 bases at J, with 13 bases between the two ends.

V usage is TRBV12-3 or TRBV12-4 and J usage is TRBJ2-7, with 10 bases fitting TRBD2. The CDR3 length is 15 residues. V lost 5 bases, J lost 2 bases, and 6 bases stayed unmatched. CDR3 sequence: CASSTTSGDPYEQYF. CDR3 nucleotide sequence: TGTGCCAGCAGTACTACTAGCGGGGATCCCTACGAGCAGTACTTC.

As to this clonotype: Without the conserved terminal phenylalanine or tryptophan, this CDR3 likely stems from a read error. This chain connects TRBV18 to TRBJ2-5, with 8 bases lining up with TRBD1. Germline V gives CDR1 KGHSH, CDR2 LQKENI. With 3 bases clipped from V and 3 bases from J, the junction kept 3 bases outside the gene matches. There are 14 residues in the CDR3. The CDR3 here is CASSPNRGEETQYC. CDR3 DNA sequence: TGTGCCAGCTCACCGAACAGGGGGGAAGAGACCCAGTACTGC.

This clonotype was seen more than once but under ten times. The chain recombines TRBV20-1 with TRBJ2-2, with 9 positions matching TRBD1. Germline CDR1 is DFQATT and CDR2 is SNEGSKA (reference sequence). The ends lost 4 bases at V and 6 bases at J; junction bases unmatched: 9. There are 15 residues in the CDR3. Here the CDR3 DNA reads TGCAGTGCTAAGACTCCGGGACAGGGATCCGGGGAGCTGTTTTTT. Encoded protein: CSAKTPGQGSGELFF.

This clonotype was seen only a few times. The chain links TRBV30 to TRBJ2-2; D perhaps matches TRBD1 (5 bases). Germline CDR1 and CDR2: GTSNPN and SVGIG (reference sequence). With 4 bases removed from V and 6 bases from J, the gap between germline ends came to 9 bases. The CDR3 is made up of 12 amino acids. The CDR3 DNA is TGTGCCTGGAATTCAGGGCCCGGGGAGCTGTTTTTT. Protein sequence: CAWNSGPGELFF.

This clonotype turned up a few times. The V call is TRBV29-1, the J call TRBJ2-1, with 7 positions matching TRBD2. The CDR3 extends over 14 amino acids. The ends lost 1 base at V and 6 bases at J; junction bases unmatched: 6. The germline CDR1 and CDR2 sequences are SQVTM and ANQGSEA. In DNA form, the CDR3 reads TGCAGCGTTGAAGTGGGGGGGAGAGTCAATGAGCAGTTCTTC. As protein: CSVEVGGRVNEQFF.

This chain links TRBV12-3 or TRBV12-4 with TRBJ2-5; TRBD2 agrees at 8 bases. With V trimmed by 5 bases and J by 1 base, 9 bases remained unmatched. This CDR3 spans 16 amino acids. The chain's CDR3 is CASSRALLAVQETQYF. For the CDR3, the DNA is TGTGCCAGCAGTCGAGCCTTACTAGCGGTCCAAGAGACCCAGTACTTC.

DNA for the CDR3: TGTGCCAGCAGCCGACGGACACTTGAGGGAGAAAAACTGTTTTTT. It translates to CASSRRTLEGEKLFF. The V and J genes are TRBV7-2 and TRBJ1-4; TRBD1 might be the D (5 bases). Looked up from germline, CDR1 is SGHTA and CDR2 is FQGNSA. Trimming removed 5 bases from V and 8 bases from J, with 18 bases in between. This CDR3 has 15 residues. The full variable domain, with the rest looked up from reference TRBV7-2 and TRBJ1-4, is GAGVSQSPSNKVTEKGKDVELRCDPISGHTALYWYRQSLGQGLEFLIYFQGNSAPDKSGLPSDRFSAERTGGSVSTLTIQRTQQEDSAVYLCASSRRTLEGEKLFFGSGTQLSVL.

This clonotype was counted a few times. J is TRBJ2-2 and V is TRBV6-1; TRBD2 agrees at 12 bases. J was trimmed by 5 bases and V by 6 bases; bases with no gene match: 7. This CDR3 has 16 residues. CDR1 is MNHNS and CDR2 is SASEGT in the germline V gene. CDR3 sequence (DNA): TGTGCCAGCAGGCCTAGCGGGGGGGCTAGGACCGGGGAGCTGTTTTTT. As protein: CASRPSGGARTGELFF.